Listed below are T cell receptor beta chains from one sample, sequenced in a study of technical replicates of blood from a few donors. Only in-frame clones appear in the TCRdb table, and some are missing; sequencing was by immunoSEQ multiplex PCR. The sample has more than 95,000 clones; 95% are singletons. The sample comprised T cells isolated from PBMCs. The receptors shown here come from a human donor in good health. Each CDR3 is given without its conserved first and last residue.

j_gene	v_gene	CDR3aa
TRBJ2-7	TRBV19	ASSKSLTGHTYEQY
TRBJ1-2	TRBV27	ASSLTGRGNYGYT
TRBJ2-5	TRBV6-5	ASTNRGPQETQY
TRBJ1-1	TRBV20-1	SARSEPF
TRBJ2-1	TRBV27	ASSLSQTSAYNEQF
TRBJ1-5	TRBV6-5	ASSTDRGDQPQH
TRBJ1-2	TRBV19	ASSIGGLDYGYT
TRBJ2-4	TRBV4-1	ASSPILQNKNIQY
TRBJ2-2	TRBV13	ASSLDGGYTGELF
TRBJ2-5	TRBV6-1	ASRAGTGQETQY
TRBJ1-1	TRBV7-2	ASSTGQGGRTEAF
TRBJ2-7	TRBV25-1	ASSGSDRGLEQY